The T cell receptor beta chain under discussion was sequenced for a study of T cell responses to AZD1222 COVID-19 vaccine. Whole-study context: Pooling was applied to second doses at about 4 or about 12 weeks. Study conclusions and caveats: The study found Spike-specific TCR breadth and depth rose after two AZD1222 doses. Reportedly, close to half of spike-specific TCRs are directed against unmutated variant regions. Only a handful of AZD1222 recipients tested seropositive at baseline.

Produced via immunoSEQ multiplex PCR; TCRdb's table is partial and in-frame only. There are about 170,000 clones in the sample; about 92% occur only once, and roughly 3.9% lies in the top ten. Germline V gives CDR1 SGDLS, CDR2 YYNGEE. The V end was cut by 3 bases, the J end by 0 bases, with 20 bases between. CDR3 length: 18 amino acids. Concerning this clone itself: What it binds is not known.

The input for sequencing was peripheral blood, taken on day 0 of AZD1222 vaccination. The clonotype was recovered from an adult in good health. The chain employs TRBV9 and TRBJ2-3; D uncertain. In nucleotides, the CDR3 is TGTGCCAGCAGCGCCGGGTCCGTGCTAGTTACTAGCACAGATACGCAGTATTTT. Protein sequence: CASSAGSVLVTSTDTQYF.